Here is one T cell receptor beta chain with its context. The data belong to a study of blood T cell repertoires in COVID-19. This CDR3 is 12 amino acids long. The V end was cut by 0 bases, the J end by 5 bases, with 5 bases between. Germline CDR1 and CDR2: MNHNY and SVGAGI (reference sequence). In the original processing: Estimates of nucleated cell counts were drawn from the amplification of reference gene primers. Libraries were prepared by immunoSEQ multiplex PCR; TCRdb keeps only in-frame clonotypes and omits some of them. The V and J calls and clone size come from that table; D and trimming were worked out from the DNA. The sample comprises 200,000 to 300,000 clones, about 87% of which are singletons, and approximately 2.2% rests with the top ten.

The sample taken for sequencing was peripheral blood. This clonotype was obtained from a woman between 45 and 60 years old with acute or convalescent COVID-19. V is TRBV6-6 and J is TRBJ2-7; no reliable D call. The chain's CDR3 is CASSYSNNEQYF. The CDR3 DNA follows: TGTGCCAGCAGTTACTCTAACAACGAGCAGTACTTC.